This T cell receptor (beta chain) was recorded in a study of T cell changes during pregnancy in multiple sclerosis (dated by TCRdb to between 2018 and 2021). With respect to the entire study: Changes in the T cell repertoire over the course of pregnancy were examined in this study in women with multiple sclerosis.

The library relied on the immunoSEQ multiplex PCR assay. TCRdb took this table from immuneACCESS and kept in-frame rearrangements with V and J called. Such tables lack part of the clones; where checked against another copy, unresolved V genes explain under half of the gap, and the rest is unexplained. The sample includes about 75,000 clones, with 94% observed a single time. The biggest ten clones account for about 0.14% of the sample. Its CDR3 holds 12 amino acids, cysteine through phenylalanine. Of all the DNA, just the CDR3 is kept, 36 bases in frame from base 1. V loses 6 bases of germline sequence and J loses 1 base, and the interval between the two ends is 4 bases. From a lookup of the germline V gene, CDR1 and CDR2 are MDHEN and SYDVKM. In regard to this clone: Its specific antigen is unknown. Qualities for individual bases were not recorded, and no much larger clone is one base off.

The receptor chain draws on TRBV28 and TRBJ1-5; there is no confident call for the D gene. The sample consisted of CD4+ T cells from peripheral blood mononuclear cells, taken after pregnancy. This sequence was found in a female donor with multiple sclerosis, enrolled in a pregnancy study. The CDR3 protein is CASRESNQPQHF. At the DNA level, the sequence is TGTGCCAGCAGGGAGAGCAATCAGCCCCAGCATTTT.